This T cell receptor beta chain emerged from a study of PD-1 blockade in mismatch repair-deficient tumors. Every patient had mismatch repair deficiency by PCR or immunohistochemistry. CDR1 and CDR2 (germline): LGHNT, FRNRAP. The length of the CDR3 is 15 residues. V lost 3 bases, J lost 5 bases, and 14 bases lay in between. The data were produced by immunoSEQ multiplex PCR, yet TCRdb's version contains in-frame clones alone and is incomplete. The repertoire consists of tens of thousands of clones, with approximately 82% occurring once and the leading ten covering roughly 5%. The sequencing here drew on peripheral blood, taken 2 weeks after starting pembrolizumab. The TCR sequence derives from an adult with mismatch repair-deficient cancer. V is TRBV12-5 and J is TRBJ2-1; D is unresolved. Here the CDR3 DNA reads TGTGCTAGTGGTTTTGGGGTGTCCGTCCACAATGAGCAGTTCTTC. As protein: CASGFGVSVHNEQFF. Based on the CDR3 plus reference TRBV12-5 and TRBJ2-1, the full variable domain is DARVTQTPRHKVTEMGQEVTMRCQPILGHNTVFWYRQTMMQGLELLAYFRNRAPLDDSGMPKDRFSAEMPDATLATLKIQPSEPRDSAVYFCASGFGVSVHNEQFFGPGTRLTVL.